The sample holds a few counts of the clone carrying this T cell receptor beta chain. The antigen remains unidentified. This is likely a read error, given that the CDR3 carries no conserved phenylalanine or tryptophan at its end. Full-length variable regions came from constant-region reverse primers plus semi-nested Nested Universal Primer A PCR. Each CDR3 protein gets one entry after TCRdb re-called the 5' RACE reads with MiXCR. Seen here are under 65,000 distinct CDR3 sequences, 28% observed once, and the top ten hold around 3.1%. The study's findings and limits: Whole repertoires were not studied in the larger cohort, only one V-J beta rearrangement. In terms of TCR gene usage, tumor memory CD4+ T cells clustered together with blood and lymph node memory CD4+ cells, as well as with lymph node naive CD4+ cells.

Memory CD4+ cells were defined as CD4+CD45RO+CD25-. Sequenced input: tumor-infiltrating memory CD4+ T cells sorted from the breast tumor. The subset was: memory CD4+ T cells, CD4+CD45RO+CD25-. The TCR was taken from a female donor with breast cancer.

The CDR3 here is CASSLGTSNEQFS. CDR3 nucleotide sequence: TGTGCCAGCAGCTTAGGGACTAGCAATGAGCAGTTCTCC. The chain has TRBV7-2 and TRBJ2-1; 7 bases fit TRBD2. The CDR3 loop spans 13 amino acids. The V and J ends lost 1 base and 6 bases, in that order; junction bases with no gene match: 0. CDR1 and CDR2 from the germline V gene are SGHTA and FQGNSA.